A selection of T cell receptor beta chains follows, all from one sample in a study of a mutant IDH1 vaccine in newly diagnosed glioma. Some clones are missing from TCRdb's copy, which holds only in-frame ones; the method was immunoSEQ multiplex PCR. The data contain roughly 32,000 clones, about 80% of them singletons. Material: peripheral blood mononuclear cells (PBMCs), obtained from a glioma patient treated with radiotherapy, temozolomide or both. These receptors were taken from a middle-aged man with glioma. Some clones in this sample may be carry-over from other donors' samples. CDR3s include the opening cysteine and the closing phenylalanine or tryptophan. The order of the fields is J gene, D gene, V gene, CDR3 length, clone size, CDR3 protein, CDR3 DNA. D genes are given only for firm matches. Clone size is shown for a subset of rows, as once, few, many or a class of expanded clone.

j_gene: TRBJ2-1
d_gene: .
v_gene: TRBV19
len: 15
abundance: .
CDR3aa: CASSQGLLAYNEQFF
CDR3nt: TGTGCCAGTAGTCAGGGCCTGCTGGCCTACAATGAGCAGTTCTTC

j_gene: TRBJ2-3
d_gene: .
v_gene: TRBV19
len: 14
abundance: .
CDR3aa: CASSMIGSTDTQYF
CDR3nt: TGTGCCAGTAGTATGATCGGTAGCACAGATACGCAGTATTTT

j_gene: TRBJ1-1
d_gene: .
v_gene: TRBV19
len: 14
abundance: .
CDR3aa: CASSPRGRGREAFF
CDR3nt: TGTGCCAGTAGTCCTAGGGGAAGGGGCCGAGAAGCTTTCTTT

j_gene: TRBJ2-7
d_gene: .
v_gene: TRBV5-6
len: 12
abundance: .
CDR3aa: CASSLWGREQYF
CDR3nt: TGTGCCAGCAGCCTGTGGGGTCGAGAGCAGTACTTC

j_gene: TRBJ1-5
d_gene: TRBD1
v_gene: TRBV7-8
len: 17
abundance: once
CDR3aa: CASSLLRDSGGNQPQHF
CDR3nt: TGTGCCAGCAGCCTCCTTCGGGACAGTGGGGGCAATCAGCCCCAGCATTTT

j_gene: TRBJ2-7
d_gene: .
v_gene: TRBV2
len: 12
abundance: .
CDR3aa: CASSEEIREQYF
CDR3nt: TGTGCCAGCAGTGAAGAGATTCGGGAGCAGTACTTC

j_gene: TRBJ2-7
d_gene: .
v_gene: TRBV5-1
len: 14
abundance: .
CDR3aa: CASSLEPTSYEQYF
CDR3nt: TGCGCCAGCAGCCTAGAACCCACCTCCTACGAGCAGTACTTC

j_gene: TRBJ2-1
d_gene: TRBD2
v_gene: TRBV27
len: 14
abundance: .
CDR3aa: CASRWDYTRDEQFF
CDR3nt: TGTGCCAGCAGGTGGGACTATACGAGGGATGAGCAGTTCTTC

j_gene: TRBJ2-1
d_gene: TRBD2
v_gene: TRBV6-6
len: 15
abundance: .
CDR3aa: CASSRGLAGAYEQFF
CDR3nt: TGTGCCAGCAGCAGAGGACTAGCGGGGGCCTATGAGCAGTTCTTC

j_gene: TRBJ1-4
d_gene: .
v_gene: TRBV25-1
len: 13
abundance: .
CDR3aa: CASSFRPEEKLFF
CDR3nt: TGTGCCAGCAGTTTCCGACCCGAGGAAAAACTGTTTTTT

j_gene: TRBJ2-2
d_gene: .
v_gene: TRBV5-1
len: 15
abundance: few
CDR3aa: CASIQTVPGTGELFF
CDR3nt: TGCGCCAGCATTCAGACGGTCCCCGGCACCGGGGAGCTGTTTTTT

j_gene: TRBJ2-7
d_gene: .
v_gene: TRBV6-1
len: 13
abundance: .
CDR3aa: CASSRQGNYEQYF
CDR3nt: TGTGCCAGTTCCCGGCAGGGAAACTACGAGCAGTACTTC

j_gene: TRBJ2-7
d_gene: TRBD1
v_gene: TRBV19
len: 14
abundance: .
CDR3aa: CASARDRVSYEQYF
CDR3nt: TGTGCCAGCGCGCGGGACAGGGTGTCCTACGAGCAGTACTTC

j_gene: TRBJ1-1
d_gene: .
v_gene: TRBV6-6
len: 15
abundance: .
CDR3aa: CASSPLLVLKTEAFF
CDR3nt: TGTGCCAGCAGCCCCCTCCTCGTGCTTAAAACTGAAGCTTTCTTT

j_gene: TRBJ1-1
d_gene: .
v_gene: TRBV7-2
len: 13
abundance: .
CDR3aa: CASSFYRDIEAFF
CDR3nt: TGTGCCAGCAGCTTCTACCGGGACATCGAAGCTTTCTTT

j_gene: TRBJ1-1
d_gene: .
v_gene: TRBV19
len: 14
abundance: .
CDR3aa: CASSPGPLLTGAFF
CDR3nt: TGTGCCAGTAGCCCGGGACCTCTCCTTACCGGCGCTTTCTTT

j_gene: TRBJ1-1
d_gene: .
v_gene: TRBV5-5
len: 13
abundance: few
CDR3aa: CASSLWGKEEAFF
CDR3nt: TGTGCCAGCAGCTTGTGGGGAAAGGAGGAAGCTTTCTTT

j_gene: TRBJ1-1
d_gene: .
v_gene: TRBV27
len: 14
abundance: .
CDR3aa: CASSLRDLNTEAFF
CDR3nt: TGTGCCAGCAGTTTGAGGGACCTGAACACTGAAGCTTTCTTT